This entry concerns a single T cell receptor (beta chain). What it binds is not known. The sample, about 10 milliliters of peripheral blood, was drawn from each donor. Alongside a J-beta primer mix, a sample-barcoded 5' primer served in a second PCR lasting roughly 7 to 11 cycles. TCRdb reprocessed the 5' RACE reads with MiXCR, giving one entry per CDR3 protein. The table shows roughly 930,000 distinct CDR3 sequences, with about 44% occurring only once. This entry belongs to a study of blood T cells in healthy people across ages. General observations from the study: There was no known CMV status for donors, so expanded clonotype changes were possibly confounded.

CDR1 and CDR2 from the germline V gene are SGHAT and FQNNGV. The CDR3 spans 15 residues. The V end was cut by 0 bases, the J end by 5 bases, with 13 bases between. The sequenced material came from blood. This chain uses TRBV11-2 with TRBJ1-1; D gene unclear. The sequence came from a young man in good health. CDR3 sequence: CASSLESRVGTEAFF. The CDR3 nucleotides are TGTGCCAGCAGCTTAGAATCTAGGGTGGGGACTGAAGCTTTCTTT.